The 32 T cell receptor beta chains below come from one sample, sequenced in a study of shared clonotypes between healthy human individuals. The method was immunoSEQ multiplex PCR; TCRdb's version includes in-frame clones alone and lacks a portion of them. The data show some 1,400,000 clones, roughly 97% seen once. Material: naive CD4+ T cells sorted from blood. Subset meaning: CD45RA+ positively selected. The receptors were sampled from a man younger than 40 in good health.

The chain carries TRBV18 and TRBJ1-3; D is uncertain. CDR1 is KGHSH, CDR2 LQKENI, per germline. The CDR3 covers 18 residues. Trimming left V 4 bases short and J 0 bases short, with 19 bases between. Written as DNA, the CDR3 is TGTGCCAGCTCACTGAGACTTGACCGTGCAGGCTCTGGAAACACCATATATTTT. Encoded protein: CASSLRLDRAGSGNTIYF.

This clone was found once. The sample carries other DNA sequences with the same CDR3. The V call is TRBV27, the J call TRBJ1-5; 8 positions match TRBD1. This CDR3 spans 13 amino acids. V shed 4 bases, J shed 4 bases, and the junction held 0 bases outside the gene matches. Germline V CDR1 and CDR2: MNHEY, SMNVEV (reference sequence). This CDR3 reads CASSWTGNQPQHF. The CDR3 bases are TGTGCCAGCAGTTGGACAGGGAATCAGCCCCAGCATTTT.

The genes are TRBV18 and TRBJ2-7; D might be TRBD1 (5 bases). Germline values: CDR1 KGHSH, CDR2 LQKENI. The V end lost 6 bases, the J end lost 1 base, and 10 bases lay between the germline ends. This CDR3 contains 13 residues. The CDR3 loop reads CASSSPGSYEQYF. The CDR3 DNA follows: TGTGCCAGCTCGTCTCCAGGGTCCTACGAGCAGTACTTC. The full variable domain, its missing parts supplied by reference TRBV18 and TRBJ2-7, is NAGVMQNPRHLVRRRGQEARLRCSPMKGHSHVYWYRQLPEEGLKFMVYLQKENIIDESGMPKERFSAEFPKEGPSILRIQQVVRGDSAAYFCASSSPGSYEQYFGPGTRLTVT.

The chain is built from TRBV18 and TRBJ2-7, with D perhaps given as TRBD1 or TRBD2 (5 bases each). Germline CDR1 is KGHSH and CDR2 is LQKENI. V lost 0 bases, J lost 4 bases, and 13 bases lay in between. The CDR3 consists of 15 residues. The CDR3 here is CASSPPTWGSYEQYF. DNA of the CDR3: TGTGCCAGCTCACCACCCACCTGGGGGTCATACGAGCAGTACTTC. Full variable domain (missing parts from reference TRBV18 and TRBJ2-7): NAGVMQNPRHLVRRRGQEARLRCSPMKGHSHVYWYRQLPEEGLKFMVYLQKENIIDESGMPKERFSAEFPKEGPSILRIQQVVRGDSAAYFCASSPPTWGSYEQYFGPGTRLTVT.

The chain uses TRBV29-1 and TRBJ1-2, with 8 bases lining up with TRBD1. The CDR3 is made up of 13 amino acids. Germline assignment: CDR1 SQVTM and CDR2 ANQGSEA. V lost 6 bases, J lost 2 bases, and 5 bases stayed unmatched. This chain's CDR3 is CSVRTGSNYGYTF. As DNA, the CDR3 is TGCAGCGTCCGGACAGGGTCGAACTATGGCTACACCTTC.

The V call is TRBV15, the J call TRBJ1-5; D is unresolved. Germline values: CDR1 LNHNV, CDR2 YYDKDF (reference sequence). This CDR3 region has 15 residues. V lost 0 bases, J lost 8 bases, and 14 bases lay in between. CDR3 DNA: TGTGCCACCAGCAGAGATGCCGCCCTCGGGAAGCCCCAGCATTTT. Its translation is CATSRDAALGKPQHF. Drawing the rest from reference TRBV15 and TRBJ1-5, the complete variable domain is DAMVIQNPRYQVTQFGKPVTLSCSQTLNHNVMYWYQQKSSQAPKLLFHYYDKDFNNEADTPDNFQSRRPNTSFCFLDIRSPGLGDTAMYLCATSRDAALGKPQHFGDGTRLSIL.

CDR3 in DNA: TGCAGCGTTCGCTTGGAGGGGGGGCCCCAGCATTTT. Encoded protein: CSVRLEGGPQHF. The chain uses TRBV29-1 and TRBJ1-5; D might be TRBD1 (6 bases). The CDR3 covers 12 residues. Germline-derived CDR1 and CDR2 are SQVTM and ANQGSEA. The ends were cut back, 5 bases at V and 9 bases at J, with 14 bases in the middle.

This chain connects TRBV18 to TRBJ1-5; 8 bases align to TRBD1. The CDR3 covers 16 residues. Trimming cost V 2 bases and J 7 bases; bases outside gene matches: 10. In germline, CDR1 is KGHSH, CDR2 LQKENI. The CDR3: CASSPYSDGQGQPQHF. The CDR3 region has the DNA TGTGCCAGCTCACCATATTCAGACGGACAGGGACAGCCCCAGCATTTT. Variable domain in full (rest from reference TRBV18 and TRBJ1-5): NAGVMQNPRHLVRRRGQEARLRCSPMKGHSHVYWYRQLPEEGLKFMVYLQKENIIDESGMPKERFSAEFPKEGPSILRIQQVVRGDSAAYFCASSPYSDGQGQPQHFGDGTRLSIL.

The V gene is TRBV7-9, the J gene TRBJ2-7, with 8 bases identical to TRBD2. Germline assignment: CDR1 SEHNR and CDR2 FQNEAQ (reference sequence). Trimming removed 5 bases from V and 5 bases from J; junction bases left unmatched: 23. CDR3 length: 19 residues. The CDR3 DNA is TGTGCCAGCAGCCCCCTTGTGGGAACTAGCGGAGGTTCGATCCACGAGCAGTACTTC. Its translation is CASSPLVGTSGGSIHEQYF.

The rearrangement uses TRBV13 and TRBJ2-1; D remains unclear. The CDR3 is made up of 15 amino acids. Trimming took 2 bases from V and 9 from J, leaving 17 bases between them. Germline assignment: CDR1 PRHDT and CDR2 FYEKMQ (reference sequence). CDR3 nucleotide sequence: TGTGCCAGCAGCTTACCTCTAGGTCGGGCCGGTGAGCAGTTCTTC. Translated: CASSLPLGRAGEQFF.

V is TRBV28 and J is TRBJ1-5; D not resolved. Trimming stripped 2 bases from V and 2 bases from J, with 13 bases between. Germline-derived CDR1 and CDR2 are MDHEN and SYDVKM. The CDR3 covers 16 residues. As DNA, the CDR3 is TGTGCCAGCAGTTTAGTTACCAGGTCTGGCAATCAGCCCCAGCATTTT. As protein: CASSLVTRSGNQPQHF.

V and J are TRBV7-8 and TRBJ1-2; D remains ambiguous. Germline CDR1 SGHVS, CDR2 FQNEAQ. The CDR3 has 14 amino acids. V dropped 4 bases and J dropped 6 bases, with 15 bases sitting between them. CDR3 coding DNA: TGTGCCAGCAGCTCCACACAATTGAGCGATGGCTACACCTTC. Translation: CASSSTQLSDGYTF.

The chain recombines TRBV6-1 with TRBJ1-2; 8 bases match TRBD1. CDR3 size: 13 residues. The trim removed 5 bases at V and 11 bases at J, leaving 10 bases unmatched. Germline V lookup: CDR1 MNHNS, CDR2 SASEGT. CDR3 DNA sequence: TGTGCCAGCAGTACCGACAGGGGTAAGAGTTACACCTTC. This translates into CASSTDRGKSYTF.

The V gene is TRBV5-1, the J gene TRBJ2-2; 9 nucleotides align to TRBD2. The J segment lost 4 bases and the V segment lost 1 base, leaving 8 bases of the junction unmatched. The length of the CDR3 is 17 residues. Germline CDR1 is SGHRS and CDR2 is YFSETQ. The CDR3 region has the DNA TGCGCCAGCAGCTTGACCTTAGCGGGAGCCTTCACCGGGGAGCTGTTTTTT. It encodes CASSLTLAGAFTGELFF.

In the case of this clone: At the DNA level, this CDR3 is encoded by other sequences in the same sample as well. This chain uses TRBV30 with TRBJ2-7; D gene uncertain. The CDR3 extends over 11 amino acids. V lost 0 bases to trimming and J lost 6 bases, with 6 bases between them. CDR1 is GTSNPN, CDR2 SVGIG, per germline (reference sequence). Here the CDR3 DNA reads TGTGCCTGGAGTGTACTTTCCGAGCAGTACTTC. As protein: CAWSVLSEQYF.

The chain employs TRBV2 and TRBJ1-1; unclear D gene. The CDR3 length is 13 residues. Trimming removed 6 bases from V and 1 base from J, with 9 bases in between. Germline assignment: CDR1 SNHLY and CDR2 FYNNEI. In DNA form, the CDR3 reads TGTGCCAGCAGCTTCGACACGAACACTGAAGCTTTCTTT. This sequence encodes CASSFDTNTEAFF.

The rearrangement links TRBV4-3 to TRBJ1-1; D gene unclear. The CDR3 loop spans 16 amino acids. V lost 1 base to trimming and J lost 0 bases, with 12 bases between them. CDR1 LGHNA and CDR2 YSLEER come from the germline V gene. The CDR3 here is CASSQVIGLMNTEAFF. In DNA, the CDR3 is TGCGCCAGCAGCCAAGTAATAGGGTTGATGAACACTGAAGCTTTCTTT.

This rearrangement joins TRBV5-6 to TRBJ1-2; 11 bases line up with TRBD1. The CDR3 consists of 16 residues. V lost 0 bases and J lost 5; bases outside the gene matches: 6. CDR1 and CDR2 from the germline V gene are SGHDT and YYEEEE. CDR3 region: CASSLGRWDRGYGYTF. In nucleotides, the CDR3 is TGTGCCAGCAGCTTGGGACGTTGGGACAGGGGGTATGGCTACACCTTC.

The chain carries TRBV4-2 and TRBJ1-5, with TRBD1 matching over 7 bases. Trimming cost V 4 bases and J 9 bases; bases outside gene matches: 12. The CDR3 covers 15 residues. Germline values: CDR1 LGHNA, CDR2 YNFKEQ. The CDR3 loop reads CASSRGQDGAGPQHF. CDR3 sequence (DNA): TGTGCCAGCAGCCGCGGACAGGACGGAGCGGGGCCCCAGCATTTT.

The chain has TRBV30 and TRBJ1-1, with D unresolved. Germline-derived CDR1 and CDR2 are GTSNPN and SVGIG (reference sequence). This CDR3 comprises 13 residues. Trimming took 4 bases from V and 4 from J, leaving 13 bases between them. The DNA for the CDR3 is TGTGCCTGGATTGGCAGACTTGGCACTGAAGCTTTCTTT. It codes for CAWIGRLGTEAFF.

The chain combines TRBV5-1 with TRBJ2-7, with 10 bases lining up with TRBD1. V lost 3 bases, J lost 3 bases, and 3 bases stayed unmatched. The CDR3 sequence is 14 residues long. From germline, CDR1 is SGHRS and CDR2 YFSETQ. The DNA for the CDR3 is TGCGCCAGCAGCTGGGACAGGGGTGGCTACGAGCAGTACTTC. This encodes CASSWDRGGYEQYF.

The CDR3 nucleotides are TGTGCCAGCAGCTTAGTGACTAGCGGCACAGATACGCAGTATTTT. Translation: CASSLVTSGTDTQYF. This rearrangement joins TRBV7-2 to TRBJ2-3; 8 bases fit TRBD2. Germline CDR1 SGHTA, CDR2 FQGNSA. Losses at the gene ends were 1 base for V and 1 base for J; bases not matched to a gene: 1. The CDR3 is made up of 15 amino acids. The whole variable domain, filled in from reference TRBV7-2 and TRBJ2-3, reads GAGVSQSPSNKVTEKGKDVELRCDPISGHTALYWYRQSLGQGLEFLIYFQGNSAPDKSGLPSDRFSAERTGGSVSTLTIQRTQQEDSAVYLCASSLVTSGTDTQYFGPGTRLTVL.

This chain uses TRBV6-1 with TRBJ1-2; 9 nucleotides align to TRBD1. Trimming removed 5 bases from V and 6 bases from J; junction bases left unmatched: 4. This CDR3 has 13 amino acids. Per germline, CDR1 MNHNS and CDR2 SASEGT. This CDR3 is CASSWDREDGYTF. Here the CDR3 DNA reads TGTGCCAGCAGTTGGGACAGGGAGGATGGCTACACCTTC.

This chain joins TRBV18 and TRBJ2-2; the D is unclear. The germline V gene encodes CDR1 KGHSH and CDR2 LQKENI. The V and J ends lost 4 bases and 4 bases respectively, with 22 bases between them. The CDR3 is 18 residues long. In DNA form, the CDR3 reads TGTGCCAGCTCACTTTTCCCGGAGAGCCCACCCCTCACCGGGGAGCTGTTTTTT. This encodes CASSLFPESPPLTGELFF.

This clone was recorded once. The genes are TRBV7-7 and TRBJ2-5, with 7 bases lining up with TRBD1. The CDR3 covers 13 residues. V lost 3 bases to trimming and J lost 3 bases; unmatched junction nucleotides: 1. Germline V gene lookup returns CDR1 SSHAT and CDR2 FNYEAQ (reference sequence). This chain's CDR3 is CASSLGTEETQYF. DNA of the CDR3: TGTGCCAGCAGCTTGGGGACAGAAGAGACCCAGTACTTC.

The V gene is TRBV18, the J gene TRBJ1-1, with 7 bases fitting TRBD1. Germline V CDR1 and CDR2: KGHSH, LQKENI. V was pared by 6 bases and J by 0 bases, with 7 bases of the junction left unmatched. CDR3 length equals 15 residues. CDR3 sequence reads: CASSHGTVMNTEAFF. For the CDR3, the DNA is TGTGCCAGCTCCCACGGGACAGTTATGAACACTGAAGCTTTCTTT.

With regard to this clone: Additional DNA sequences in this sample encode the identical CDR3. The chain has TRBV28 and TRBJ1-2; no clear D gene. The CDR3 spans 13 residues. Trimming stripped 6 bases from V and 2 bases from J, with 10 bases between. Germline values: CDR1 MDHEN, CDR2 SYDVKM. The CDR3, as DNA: TGTGCCAGCAGCCCCGGGCCGAACTATGGCTACACCTTC. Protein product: CASSPGPNYGYTF.

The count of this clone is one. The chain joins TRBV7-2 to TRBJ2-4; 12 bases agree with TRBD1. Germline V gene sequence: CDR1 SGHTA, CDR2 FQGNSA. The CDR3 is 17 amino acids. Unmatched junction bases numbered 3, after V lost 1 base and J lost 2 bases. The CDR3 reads CASSLGDRGLSKNIQYF. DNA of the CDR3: TGTGCCAGCAGCTTAGGGGACAGGGGGCTGTCCAAAAACATTCAGTACTTC.

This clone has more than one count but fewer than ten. CDR3 sequence reads: CASSGYETQYF. DNA for the CDR3: TGTGCCAGCAGCGGTTATGAGACCCAGTACTTC. The chain joins TRBV2 to TRBJ2-5; D unclear. CDR1 SNHLY and CDR2 FYNNEI come from the germline V gene. The ends were cut back, 6 bases at V and 5 bases at J, with 7 bases in the middle. The CDR3 totals 11 residues.

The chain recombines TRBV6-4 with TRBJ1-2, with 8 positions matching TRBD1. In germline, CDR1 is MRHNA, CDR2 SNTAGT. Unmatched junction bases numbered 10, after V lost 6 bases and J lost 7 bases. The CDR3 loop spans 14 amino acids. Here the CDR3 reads CASRGVRGRSGYTF. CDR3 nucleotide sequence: TGTGCCAGCAGGGGGGTCAGGGGGCGAAGTGGCTACACCTTC.

The CDR3 here is CASREGGGVTGNTIYF. The CDR3 DNA reads as TGCGCCAGCAGGGAGGGGGGGGGAGTAACTGGAAACACCATATATTTT. The chain joins TRBV10-2 to TRBJ1-3; the D gene is possibly TRBD1 (6 bases). The germline gives CDR1 WSHSY, CDR2 SAAADI. V lost 6 bases to trimming and J lost 2 bases, with 17 bases between them. The length of the CDR3 is 16 residues.

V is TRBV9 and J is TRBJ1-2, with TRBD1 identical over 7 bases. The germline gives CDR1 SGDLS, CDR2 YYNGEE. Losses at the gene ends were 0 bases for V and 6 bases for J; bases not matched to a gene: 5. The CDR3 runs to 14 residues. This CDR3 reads CASSVALTGHGYTF. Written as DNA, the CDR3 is TGTGCCAGCAGCGTAGCTTTGACAGGGCATGGCTACACCTTC. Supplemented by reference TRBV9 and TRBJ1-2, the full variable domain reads DSGVTQTPKHLITATGQRVTLRCSPRSGDLSVYWYQQSLDQGLQFLIQYYNGEERAKGNILERFSAQQFPDLHSELNLSSLELGDSALYFCASSVALTGHGYTFGSGTRLTVV.